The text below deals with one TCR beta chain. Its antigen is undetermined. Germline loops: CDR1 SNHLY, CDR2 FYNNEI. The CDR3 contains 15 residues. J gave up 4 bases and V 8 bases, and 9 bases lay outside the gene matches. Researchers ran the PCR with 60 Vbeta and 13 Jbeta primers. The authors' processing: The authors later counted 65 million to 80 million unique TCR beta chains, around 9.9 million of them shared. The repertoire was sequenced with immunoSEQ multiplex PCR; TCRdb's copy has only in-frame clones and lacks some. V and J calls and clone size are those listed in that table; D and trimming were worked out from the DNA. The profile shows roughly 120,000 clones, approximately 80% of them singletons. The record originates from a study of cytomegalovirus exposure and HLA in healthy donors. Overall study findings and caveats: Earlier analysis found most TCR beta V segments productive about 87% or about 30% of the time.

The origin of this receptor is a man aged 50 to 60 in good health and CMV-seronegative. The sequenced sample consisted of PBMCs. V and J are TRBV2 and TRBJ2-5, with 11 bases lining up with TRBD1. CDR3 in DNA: TGTGCCAGCGGGGGGACAGGGGGGCCTACAGAGACCCAGTACTTC. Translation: CASGGTGGPTETQYF.